This T cell receptor (beta chain) was sequenced during a study of cytomegalovirus exposure and HLA in healthy donors. PCR used 60 Vbeta primers and 13 Jbeta primers. The assay was immunoSEQ multiplex PCR, and TCRdb's table has in-frame clones only and misses some. The table shows more than 85,000 clones, with approximately 77% occurring only once. Germline V gene data show CDR1 as LNHDA and CDR2 as SQIVND (reference sequence). The ends were cut back, 3 bases at V and 6 bases at J, with 15 bases in the middle. The CDR3 consists of 15 residues. Sequenced input: PBMCs. The chain links TRBV19 to TRBJ2-1; the D gene is possibly TRBD1 (6 bases). The clonotype comes from a male donor in good health and CMV-seropositive. In DNA, the CDR3 is TGTGCCAGTAGTATTTTACAGGGTGGATCCAATGAGCAGTTCTTC. It specifies CASSILQGGSNEQFF.